These 12 T cell receptor beta chains were sequenced from one sample in a study of blood T cell repertoires in COVID-19. Profiled with immunoSEQ multiplex PCR; TCRdb holds only in-frame clones, not every one. This sample has 200,000 to 250,000 clones, with just over 85% found just once. Material: peripheral blood. These receptors were taken from a man aged 50-59 years with acute or convalescent COVID-19.

This sequence joins TRBV19 and TRBJ1-3, with D possibly matching TRBD1 (5 bases). Trimming shortened V by 3 bases and J by 7 bases, and 7 bases separated the two germline ends. Germline V CDR1 and CDR2: LNHDA, SQIVND (reference sequence). The CDR3 consists of 12 residues. CDR3 amino acids: CASSIKGNTIYF. In DNA, the CDR3 is TGTGCCAGTAGTATCAAGGGGAACACCATATATTTT.

The chain employs TRBV7-8 and TRBJ1-4, with TRBD1 as a possible D gene (6 bases). Germline lookup yields CDR1 SGHVS and CDR2 FQNEAQ. This CDR3 has 19 amino acids. The ends were cut back, 5 bases at V and 3 bases at J, with 25 bases in the middle. DNA of the CDR3: TGTGCCAGCAGCCTACGGGCTCAGACAGGCTCCGGGGCTAATGAAAAACTGTTTTTT. Protein sequence: CASSLRAQTGSGANEKLFF.

In this sample, this clone turned up once. The genes are TRBV5-5 and TRBJ1-1, with TRBD1 identical over 8 bases. The CDR3 consists of 14 residues. The germline CDR1 and CDR2 sequences are SGHKS and YYEKEE (reference sequence). J lost 5 bases, V lost 6 bases, and 9 bases had no gene match. CDR3 protein: CASNVLTGETEAFF. The CDR3 region has the DNA TGTGCCAGCAACGTGCTGACAGGGGAAACTGAAGCTTTCTTT. The full variable domain, rest sourced from reference TRBV5-5 and TRBJ1-1, is DAGVTQSPTHLIKTRGQQVTLRCSPISGHKSVSWYQQVLGQGPQFIFQYYEKEERGRGNFPDRFSARQFPNYSSELNVNALLLGDSALYLCASNVLTGETEAFFGQGTRLTVV.

The chain is built from TRBV4-1 and TRBJ2-3; weak D call: TRBD2 (6 bases). Looked up from germline, CDR1 is MGHRA and CDR2 is YSYEKL. The CDR3 covers 18 residues. Trimming took 0 bases from V and 3 from J, leaving 19 bases between them. The CDR3 sequence is CASSQDRDSRVGTDTQYF. In nucleotides, the CDR3 is TGCGCCAGCAGCCAAGACCGGGACTCCAGGGTGGGTACAGATACGCAGTATTTT.

This clone was detected only a few times. The chain uses TRBV6-5 and TRBJ2-1; TRBD1 might be the D (6 bases). Germline values: CDR1 MNHEY, CDR2 SVGAGI. V was trimmed by 8 bases and J by 4 bases, leaving 18 bases between them. CDR3 length: 15 residues. The CDR3 here is CASEMGTQVYNEQFF. The CDR3 DNA reads TGTGCCAGCGAGATGGGGACACAGGTTTACAATGAGCAGTTCTTC.

The J gene is TRBJ2-1, the V gene TRBV12-3 or TRBV12-4; possible D gene TRBD2, 6 bases. Between the trimmed V and J ends, which lost 8 bases and 5 bases, there was a span of 13 bases. This CDR3 spans 13 amino acids. CDR3 region: CASCPGTDNEQFF. The CDR3 region has the DNA TGTGCCAGCTGCCCCGGGACTGACAATGAGCAGTTCTTC.

This chain links TRBV10-3 with TRBJ2-2; 7 bases agree with TRBD2. CDR1 is ENHRY, CDR2 SYGVKD, per germline. After removal of 10 bases from V and 0 bases from J, the junction contained 8 bases not matched to a gene. The length of the CDR3 is 15 residues. The CDR3 nucleotides read TGTGCCACCGAGACGGGGGGAGCGAACACCGGGGAGCTGTTTTTT. This encodes CATETGGANTGELFF.

The V and J genes are TRBV19 and TRBJ1-1, with D uncertain. Germline V gives CDR1 LNHDA, CDR2 SQIVND (reference sequence). The V end was cut by 4 bases, the J end by 4 bases, with 13 bases between. The CDR3 length is 14 residues. The CDR3, as DNA: TGTGCCAGTAGTACCCGTGCTCGGGGCACTGAAGCTTTCTTT. Translated, it gives CASSTRARGTEAFF.

This chain uses TRBV18 with TRBJ2-7, with TRBD2 identical over 12 bases. The junction had 16 bases not matched to a gene; V was cut back by 3 bases and J by 7 bases. The CDR3 runs to 18 residues. Germline CDR1 and CDR2: KGHSH and LQKENI. CDR3 sequence: CASSPNLRTSGERREQYF. The CDR3 DNA is TGTGCCAGCTCACCCAACCTCCGGACTAGCGGGGAGAGAAGGGAGCAGTACTTC.

The chain employs TRBV5-1 and TRBJ1-1; D unclear. Deletions cut 4 bases from V and 3 bases from J, with 4 bases between. This CDR3 spans 11 amino acids. From germline, CDR1 is SGHRS and CDR2 YFSETQ. DNA of the CDR3: TGCGCCAGCAGCGAGGACACTGAAGCTTTCTTT. Protein: CASSEDTEAFF.

The J gene is TRBJ1-4, the V gene TRBV27, with D unclear. Deletions cut 7 bases from V and 2 bases from J, with 14 bases between. Germline V gene sequence: CDR1 MNHEY, CDR2 SMNVEV (reference sequence). The CDR3 runs to 15 residues. The CDR3 protein is CASTSRLGTNEKLFF. The CDR3 DNA is TGTGCCAGCACCTCCCGTCTCGGGACTAATGAAAAACTGTTTTTT.

The genes are TRBV12-5 and TRBJ2-2, with TRBD1 matching 7 bases. The CDR3 runs 15 residues. Germline V gene data show CDR1 as LGHNT and CDR2 as FRNRAP. Trimming at V came to 2 bases and at J to 2 bases, leaving 2 bases not matched to a gene. The CDR3 sequence: CASGLRDRNTGELFF. Written as DNA, the CDR3 is TGTGCTAGTGGTTTGAGGGACAGAAACACCGGGGAGCTGTTTTTT.